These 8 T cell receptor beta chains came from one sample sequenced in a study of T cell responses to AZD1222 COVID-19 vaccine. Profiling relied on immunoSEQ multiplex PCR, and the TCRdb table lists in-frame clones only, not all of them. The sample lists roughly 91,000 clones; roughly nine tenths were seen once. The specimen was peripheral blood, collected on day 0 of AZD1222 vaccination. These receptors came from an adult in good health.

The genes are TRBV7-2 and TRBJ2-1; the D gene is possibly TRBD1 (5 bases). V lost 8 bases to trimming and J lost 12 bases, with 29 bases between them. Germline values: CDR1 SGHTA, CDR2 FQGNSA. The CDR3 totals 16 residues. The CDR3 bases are TGTGCCAGCGGATTGGGGCCCCCCGGTAGATCAGGTGCGCAGTTCTTC. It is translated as CASGLGPPGRSGAQFF.

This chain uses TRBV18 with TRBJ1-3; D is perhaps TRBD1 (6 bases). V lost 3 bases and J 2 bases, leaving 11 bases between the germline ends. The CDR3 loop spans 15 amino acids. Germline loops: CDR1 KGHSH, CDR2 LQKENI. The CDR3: CASSPRDITGNTIYF. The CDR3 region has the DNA TGTGCCAGCTCACCTCGGGACATCACTGGAAACACCATATATTTT.

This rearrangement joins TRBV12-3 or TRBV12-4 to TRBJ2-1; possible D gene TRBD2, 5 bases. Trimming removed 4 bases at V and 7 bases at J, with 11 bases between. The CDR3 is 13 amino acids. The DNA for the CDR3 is TGTGCCAGCAGTTCCTCCGGGAAGAATGAGCAGTTCTTC. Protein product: CASSSSGKNEQFF.

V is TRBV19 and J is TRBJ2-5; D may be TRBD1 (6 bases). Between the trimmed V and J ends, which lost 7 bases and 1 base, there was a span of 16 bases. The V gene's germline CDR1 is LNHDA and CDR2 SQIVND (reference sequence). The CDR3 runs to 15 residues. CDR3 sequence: CASIQGSTLQETQYF. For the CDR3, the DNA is TGTGCCAGTATTCAGGGGTCCACCCTCCAAGAGACCCAGTACTTC.

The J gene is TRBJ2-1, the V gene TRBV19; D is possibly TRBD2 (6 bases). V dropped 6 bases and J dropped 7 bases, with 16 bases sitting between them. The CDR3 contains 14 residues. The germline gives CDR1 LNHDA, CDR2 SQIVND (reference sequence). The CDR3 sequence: CASRQTGASNEQFF. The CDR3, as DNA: TGTGCCAGTAGGCAAACGGGAGCAAGTAATGAGCAGTTCTTC.

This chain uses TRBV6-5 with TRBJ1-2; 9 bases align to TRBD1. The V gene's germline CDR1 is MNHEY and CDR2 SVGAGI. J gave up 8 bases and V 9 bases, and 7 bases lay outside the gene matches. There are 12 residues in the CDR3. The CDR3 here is CASQTGGRGYTF. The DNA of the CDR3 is TGTGCCAGTCAAACAGGGGGCCGAGGCTACACCTTC.

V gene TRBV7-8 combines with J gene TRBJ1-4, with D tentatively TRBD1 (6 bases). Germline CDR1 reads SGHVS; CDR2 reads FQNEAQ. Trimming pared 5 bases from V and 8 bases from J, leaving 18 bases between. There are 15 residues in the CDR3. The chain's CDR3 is CASSRGTLTGEKLFF. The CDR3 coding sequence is TGTGCCAGCAGCCGAGGGACACTCACGGGGGAAAAACTGTTTTTT.

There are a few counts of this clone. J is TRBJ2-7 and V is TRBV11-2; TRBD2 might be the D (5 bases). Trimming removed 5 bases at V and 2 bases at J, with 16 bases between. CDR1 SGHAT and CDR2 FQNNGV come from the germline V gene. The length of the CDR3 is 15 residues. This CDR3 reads CASSRGWTDPYEQYF. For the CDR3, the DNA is TGTGCCAGCAGCCGAGGTTGGACTGATCCCTACGAGCAGTACTTC.